Listed here are 11 T cell receptor beta chains from one sample, sequenced in a study of T cell responses to AZD1222 COVID-19 vaccine. Sequencing was performed with immunoSEQ multiplex PCR; in TCRdb, only in-frame clones are kept and a portion is missing. The sample has over 150,000 clones; 70% to 90% are singletons. The source material was peripheral blood, sampled 28 days after the second AZD1222 dose. These receptors came from an adult who received the AZD1222 COVID-19 vaccine.

The chain recombines TRBV7-2 with TRBJ2-7, with 9 bases fitting TRBD2. J was trimmed by 4 bases and V by 9 bases; bases with no gene match: 7. In germline, CDR1 is SGHTA, CDR2 FQGNSA. This CDR3 has 13 residues. In DNA, the CDR3 is TGTGCCAGTCATAGCGGGGGTACGTACGAGCAGTACTTC. Protein sequence: CASHSGGTYEQYF.

The chain carries TRBV2 and TRBJ1-6; TRBD1 is a possible D gene (6 bases). The V end lost 6 bases, the J end lost 7 bases, and 13 bases lay between the germline ends. The germline gives CDR1 SNHLY, CDR2 FYNNEI. The CDR3 length is 14 residues. DNA for the CDR3: TGTGCCAGCAGCCTGACAGGCCTGAATTCACCCCTCCACTTT. It encodes CASSLTGLNSPLHF.

This chain connects TRBV14 to TRBJ2-6, with TRBD2 identical over 8 bases. The CDR3 consists of 19 residues. Germline CDR1 is SGHDN and CDR2 is FVKESK. The V gene end was trimmed by 0 bases and the J gene end by 1 base; junction bases not matched to a gene: 8. This CDR3 reads CASSQDYERGTSGANVLTF. The CDR3 region has the DNA TGTGCCAGCAGCCAAGATTACGAGCGGGGGACTTCTGGGGCCAACGTCCTGACTTTC.

This chain links TRBV7-9 with TRBJ1-3; no clear D gene. Trimming removed 4 bases at V and 8 bases at J, with 15 bases between. Germline lookup yields CDR1 SEHNR and CDR2 FQNEAQ (reference sequence). The CDR3 is 14 amino acids. Here the CDR3 reads CASSSTRWRDTIYF. The CDR3 DNA reads as TGTGCCAGCAGCTCGACGCGGTGGAGGGACACCATATATTTT.

V gene TRBV11-3 combines with J gene TRBJ1-5; D is uncertain. V lost 6 bases to trimming and J lost 0 bases, with 9 bases between them. The CDR3 loop spans 14 amino acids. From germline, CDR1 is SGHNT and CDR2 YENEEA. The CDR3 nucleotides read TGTGCCAGCAGTGAGGGTTATAGCAATCAGCCCCAGCATTTT. It encodes CASSEGYSNQPQHF.

The rearrangement joins TRBV2 to TRBJ2-7; the match to TRBD1 covers 7 bases. Germline CDR1 SNHLY, CDR2 FYNNEI. CDR3 length: 12 residues. V lost 6 bases and J lost 5; bases outside the gene matches: 4. CDR3 sequence (DNA): TGTGCCAGCAGACAGGGGACCCACGAGCAGTACTTC. Encoded protein: CASRQGTHEQYF.

The sample holds a few counts of this clone. The chain's CDR3 is CAGGQGQNTEAFF. The CDR3 coding sequence is TGTGCCGGGGGACAGGGACAGAACACTGAAGCTTTCTTT. The V call is TRBV18, the J call TRBJ1-1; 9 bases are a match to TRBD1. Germline trimming cut 11 bases from V and 1 base from J; bases unmatched to any gene: 5. Per germline, CDR1 KGHSH and CDR2 LQKENI. CDR3 length equals 13 residues.

This clone was observed a handful of times. The chain uses TRBV4-2 and TRBJ1-4, with a tentative D call TRBD1 (5 bases). Per germline, CDR1 LGHNA and CDR2 YNFKEQ. Between the trimmed V and J ends, which lost 4 bases and 4 bases, there was a span of 10 bases. This CDR3 comprises 14 residues. The CDR3: CASSPGTDNEKLFF. The CDR3 nucleotides are TGTGCCAGCAGCCCGGGGACCGATAATGAAAAACTGTTTTTT.

The rearrangement links TRBV10-3 to TRBJ2-1, with TRBD2 identical over 12 bases. V gave up 4 bases and J gave up 6 bases; unmatched junction bases: 10. The CDR3 is 17 amino acids. The germline V gene encodes CDR1 ENHRY and CDR2 SYGVKD. CDR3: CAISAPLAGGPVNEQFF. CDR3 DNA sequence: TGTGCCATCAGTGCACCTCTAGCGGGGGGGCCGGTCAATGAGCAGTTCTTC.

The V gene is TRBV6-1, the J gene TRBJ1-5; D may be TRBD1 (5 bases). V was clipped by 4 bases and J by 0 bases, with 13 bases between them. The CDR3 is 16 residues long. CDR1 and CDR2 (germline): MNHNS, SASEGT. The CDR3 region is CASSGGPSYSNQPQHF. In nucleotides, the CDR3 is TGTGCCAGCAGTGGGGGACCCTCCTATAGCAATCAGCCCCAGCATTTT.

A note on this clone: It is unclear where the CDR3 begins or ends on the DNA, so no DNA is shown, and the CDR3 is as TCRdb lists it. The rearrangement links TRBV7-5 to TRBJ2-7; the DNA was not compared with TRBD1, the D call given in the table. TRBV7-5 represents a pseudogene. With termini counted, the CDR3 has 15 amino acids. Here the CDR3 reads CARSLGVGTGNEQYF.